The 26 T cell receptor beta chains presented below share a single source sample, sequenced in a study of T cells after yellow fever vaccination. TCRdb itself ran the 5' RACE reads through MiXCR, one entry per CDR3 protein. The table shows 20,000 to 25,000 distinct CDR3 sequences, with 3.4% occurring only once. The sample was PBMCs, either bulk or a sorted T-cell subset (CD4+, CD8+, memory, or dextramer-sorted; not recorded which), taken 45 days after the first yellow fever vaccination. Every receptor here comes from a man aged 18 to 30 who received the YFV17D yellow fever vaccine.

This clonotype was seen at least ten times. The chain is built from TRBV20-1 and TRBJ2-3; either TRBD1 or TRBD2 may fit D (6 bases each). The V gene's germline CDR1 is DFQATT and CDR2 SNEGSKA (reference sequence). The CDR3 is made up of 14 amino acids. The V and J ends lost 5 bases and 2 bases respectively, with 14 bases between them. The CDR3 sequence: CSAPPGGNTDTQYF. CDR3 nucleotides: TGCAGTGCTCCGCCCGGGGGCAACACAGATACGCAGTATTTT.

The table lists this clonotype with many counts. This sequence joins TRBV7-2 and TRBJ1-4, with unresolved D. Germline-derived CDR1 and CDR2 are SGHTA and FQGNSA. The ends were cut back, 6 bases at V and 3 bases at J, with 11 bases in the middle. This CDR3 has 14 residues. CDR3 nucleotides: TGTGCCAGCAGTCCCCCGGCCCCTAATGAAAAACTGTTTTTT. Protein: CASSPPAPNEKLFF.

This clonotype was counted many times. The CDR3 loop is CASSLVAGREPLHF. CDR3 nucleotides: TGCGCCAGCAGCTTGGTTGCGGGGCGCGAACCCCTCCACTTT. V and J are TRBV5-1 and TRBJ1-6; D possibly corresponds to TRBD1 (5 bases). V was pared by 0 bases and J by 12 bases, with 13 bases between. The germline gives CDR1 SGHRS, CDR2 YFSETQ. CDR3 length: 14 amino acids.

In its sample, this clonotype was seen many times. The chain joins TRBV5-1 to TRBJ1-1, with D unclear. The CDR3 sequence is 13 residues long. With 1 base removed from V and 8 bases from J, the gap between germline ends came to 12 bases. Germline V gives CDR1 SGHRS, CDR2 YFSETQ. The CDR3 nucleotides read TGCGCCAGCAGCTTGTCGGCTCCCAACGAAGCTTTCTTT. As protein: CASSLSAPNEAFF.

This clonotype occurred many times. The chain employs TRBV5-1 and TRBJ2-1, with a tentative D call TRBD2 (5 bases). CDR3 length equals 14 residues. Germline V gene sequence: CDR1 SGHRS, CDR2 YFSETQ. V lost 0 bases and J lost 6, with 10 bases in between. The CDR3 DNA sequence: TGCGCCAGCAGCTTGGGGGCTAGCTCCAATGAGCAGTTCTTC. As protein: CASSLGASSNEQFF.

This clonotype was detected ten times or more. V gene TRBV2 combines with J gene TRBJ1-1; tentatively, D is TRBD1 (5 bases). Trimming left V 7 bases short and J 3 bases short, with 9 bases between. Germline V gene lookup returns CDR1 SNHLY and CDR2 FYNNEI. This CDR3 has 12 residues. The CDR3 DNA reads as TGTGCCAGCAAAGGGGCAGACACTGAAGCTTTCTTT. It encodes CASKGADTEAFF.

This clonotype was seen repeatedly, ten times or more. The rearrangement links TRBV20-1 to TRBJ2-2; 15 nucleotides line up with TRBD2. The germline V gene has CDR1 DFQATT and CDR2 SNEGSKA (reference sequence). Germline trimming cut 5 bases from V and 4 bases from J; bases unmatched to any gene: 2. CDR3 length equals 15 residues. The CDR3 here is CSAPGLAGGTGELFF. CDR3 DNA: TGCAGTGCTCCGGGACTAGCGGGGGGCACCGGGGAGCTGTTTTTT.

This clonotype was seen at least ten times. One junction end does not reproduce the germline sequence, and a read error may be involved. V usage is TRBV7-2 and J usage is TRBJ2-1; TRBD2 agrees at 12 bases. Looked up from germline, CDR1 is SGHTA and CDR2 is FQGNSA. The CDR3 has 15 residues. CDR3 loop: CASSLAGGRGNEQFF. CDR3 sequence (DNA): TGTGCCAGCAGCCTAGCGGGGGGGCGGGGGAATGAGCAGTTCTTC.

This clonotype is medium-sized (0.01 to 0.1%) in the sample. CDR3: CASSLRTGVGTEAFF. CDR3 sequence (DNA): TGTGCCAGCAGCTTACGGACAGGGGTAGGAACTGAAGCTTTCTTT. The gene calls are TRBV7-2 and TRBJ1-1, with 9 bases lining up with TRBD1. V trimming: 2 bases; J trimming: 5 bases; junction bases outside the gene matches: 6. Per germline, CDR1 SGHTA and CDR2 FQGNSA. The CDR3 sequence is 15 residues long. Based on the CDR3 plus reference TRBV7-2 and TRBJ1-1, the full variable domain is GAGVSQSPSNKVTEKGKDVELRCDPISGHTALYWYRQSLGQGLEFLIYFQGNSAPDKSGLPSDRFSAERTGGSVSTLTIQRTQQEDSAVYLCASSLRTGVGTEAFFGQGTRLTVV.

This clonotype was recorded many times. The CDR3 bases are TGTGCCAGCAGTACGGGGGGCTCACCCCTCCACTTT. It encodes CASSTGGSPLHF. The chain links TRBV6-5 to TRBJ1-6; TRBD1 is a possible D gene (6 bases). V lost 5 bases and J lost 10, with 9 bases in between. Germline V lookup: CDR1 MNHEY, CDR2 SVGAGI. The CDR3 is 12 residues long.

At least ten counts were recorded for this clonotype. The chain uses TRBV5-1 and TRBJ2-7; 7 nucleotides align to TRBD1. Unmatched junction bases numbered 6, after V lost 4 bases and J lost 5 bases. The CDR3 extends over 13 amino acids. CDR1 is SGHRS, CDR2 YFSETQ, per germline. The CDR3 DNA follows: TGCGCCAGCAGCAGACAGGGCAATGACGAGCAGTACGTC. It yields the protein CASSRQGNDEQYV.

This clonotype appeared many times. The chain carries TRBV5-6 and TRBJ2-3; a possible D gene is TRBD1 (5 bases). V was shortened by 0 bases and J by 4 bases, with 9 bases between the two germline ends. The CDR3 covers 14 residues. Germline CDR1 and CDR2: SGHDT and YYEEEE. The CDR3, as DNA: TGTGCCAGCAGCTTGGGAGACAGATCAGATACGCAGTATTTT. It translates to CASSLGDRSDTQYF.

Ten or more counts support this clonotype. The chain combines TRBV5-1 with TRBJ2-7; TRBD1 matches at 7 bases. This CDR3 spans 13 amino acids. Germline values: CDR1 SGHRS, CDR2 YFSETQ. J was trimmed by 3 bases and V by 5 bases; bases with no gene match: 5. The CDR3 coding sequence is TGCGCCAGCAGAAAGGGACAGAGCTACGAGCAGTACTTC. Translation: CASRKGQSYEQYF. Supplemented by reference TRBV5-1 and TRBJ2-7, the full variable domain reads KAGVTQTPRYLIKTRGQQVTLSCSPISGHRSVSWYQQTPGQGLQFLFEYFSETQRNKGNFPGRFSGRQFSNSRSEMNVSTLELGDSALYLCASRKGQSYEQYFGPGTRLTVT.

This clonotype occurred many times. The rearrangement links TRBV4-3 to TRBJ1-2, with TRBD1 matching over 11 bases. Looked up from germline, CDR1 is LGHNA and CDR2 is YSLEER. After removal of 5 bases from V and 1 base from J, the junction contained 9 bases not matched to a gene. The CDR3 totals 17 residues. Here the CDR3 reads CASSGDPDRGLNYGYTF. Here the CDR3 DNA reads TGCGCCAGCAGCGGAGACCCGGACAGGGGGCTTAACTATGGCTACACCTTC.

This clonotype has a count of ten or more. The genes are TRBV11-2 and TRBJ2-5; D uncertain. The V and J ends lost 1 base and 1 base respectively, with 7 bases between them. CDR1 and CDR2 (germline): SGHAT, FQNNGV. The length of the CDR3 is 14 residues. As DNA, the CDR3 is TGTGCCAGCAGCTTAGTCGCACCCCAAGAGACCCAGTACTTC. Protein sequence: CASSLVAPQETQYF.

This clonotype appeared many times. The gene calls are TRBV6-2 or TRBV6-3 and TRBJ2-7; TRBD2 matches 7 bases. Trimming took 2 bases from V and 5 from J; bases not matched to a gene: 0. Germline-derived CDR1 and CDR2 are MNHEY and SVGEGT. This CDR3 is built from 12 residues. In DNA, the CDR3 is TGTGCCAGCAGTTACGCGGGGGACGAGCAGTACTTC. This encodes CASSYAGDEQYF.

This clonotype was counted ten times or more. This chain joins TRBV20-1 and TRBJ2-5, with 11 bases that match TRBD2. This CDR3 is built from 15 residues. V lost 7 bases to trimming and J lost 2 bases; unmatched junction nucleotides: 9. Per germline, CDR1 DFQATT and CDR2 SNEGSKA (reference sequence). CDR3 sequence (DNA): TGCAGTGTAGGCCTAGCGGGGGGATTACAAGAGACCCAGTACTTC. This sequence encodes CSVGLAGGLQETQYF.

The chain couples TRBV14 to TRBJ2-2; no reliable D call. From germline, CDR1 is SGHDN and CDR2 FVKESK. With 2 bases removed from V and 5 bases from J, the gap between germline ends came to 9 bases. This CDR3 has 14 amino acids. In nucleotides, the CDR3 is TGTGCCAGCAGCCAAAACCTGGGAACCGGGGAGCTGTTTTTT. It is translated as CASSQNLGTGELFF.

This clonotype was recorded at least ten times. V gene TRBV7-2 combines with J gene TRBJ2-5, with TRBD2 identical over 8 bases. The CDR3 is 16 residues long. With 5 bases clipped from V and 7 bases from J, the junction kept 15 bases outside the gene matches. The germline gives CDR1 SGHTA, CDR2 FQGNSA. The CDR3 loop is CASSGAVQRGRGTQYF. In DNA, the CDR3 is TGTGCCAGCAGCGGGGCTGTTCAGCGGGGGAGAGGGACCCAGTACTTC.

By sample share, this clonotype is medium-sized. The rearrangement links TRBV12-3 or TRBV12-4 to TRBJ2-7, with 8 bases fitting TRBD1. V trimming: 2 bases; J trimming: 6 bases; junction bases outside the gene matches: 12. The CDR3 has 16 amino acids. The CDR3 spells CASSLRLGTGRSEQYF. Here the CDR3 DNA reads TGTGCCAGCAGTTTAAGGCTGGGGACAGGTCGCTCCGAGCAGTACTTC.

Many counts were recorded for this clonotype. The genes are TRBV10-2 and TRBJ2-3; no definite D call. This CDR3 has 11 residues. V lost 8 bases to trimming and J lost 0 bases, with 3 bases between them. CDR1 is WSHSY and CDR2 is SAAADI in the germline V gene. CDR3 sequence (DNA): TGCGCCAGCTCCAGCACAGATACGCAGTATTTT. Its protein is CASSSTDTQYF.

This clonotype was recorded a few times. The V and J genes are TRBV7-2 and TRBJ2-5; D is undetermined. Trimming pared 1 base from V and 4 bases from J, leaving 16 bases between. The germline CDR1 and CDR2 sequences are SGHTA and FQGNSA. This CDR3 has 16 amino acids. For the CDR3, the DNA is TGTGCCAGCAGCTTAGGGGTCCCCGCCCTAGGAGAGACCCAGTACTTC. Its translation is CASSLGVPALGETQYF.

There are many counts of this clonotype. The chain links TRBV10-3 to TRBJ2-1; D tentatively fits TRBD1 or TRBD2 (6 bases each). Germline lookup yields CDR1 ENHRY and CDR2 SYGVKD. This CDR3 is built from 13 residues. V dropped 8 bases and J dropped 8 bases, with 16 bases sitting between them. The CDR3 loop reads CAIAGNRDDEQFF. The CDR3 nucleotides are TGTGCCATCGCGGGAAACAGGGACGATGAGCAGTTCTTC.

Ten or more counts support this clonotype. The chain carries TRBV18 and TRBJ2-2; no reliable D call. V lost 2 bases and J lost 1, with 5 bases in between. The CDR3 consists of 14 residues. Germline V gene data show CDR1 as KGHSH and CDR2 as LQKENI. The CDR3 sequence: CASSPVENTGELFF. The CDR3 DNA follows: TGTGCCAGCTCACCAGTAGAGAACACCGGGGAGCTGTTTTTT.

This clonotype appeared many times. This chain uses TRBV5-1 with TRBJ1-1; 7 nucleotides line up with TRBD1. CDR3 size: 14 residues. J lost 5 bases, V lost 4 bases, and 8 bases had no gene match. The germline CDR1 and CDR2 sequences are SGHRS and YFSETQ. The CDR3 loop reads CASSQSPGGTEAFF. The CDR3, as DNA: TGCGCCAGCAGCCAATCCCCAGGGGGTACTGAAGCTTTCTTT.

This clonotype was seen ten or more times. This chain joins TRBV25-1 and TRBJ1-1, with D perhaps matching TRBD1 (6 bases). The CDR3 is made up of 15 amino acids. The germline V gene encodes CDR1 MGHDK and CDR2 SYGVNS. Trimming took 6 bases from V and 7 from J, leaving 21 bases between them. The CDR3 DNA follows: TGTGCCAGCAGCCCAATGGGGCAGGGGCGTAGTGAAGCTTTCTTT. Translating gives CASSPMGQGRSEAFF.